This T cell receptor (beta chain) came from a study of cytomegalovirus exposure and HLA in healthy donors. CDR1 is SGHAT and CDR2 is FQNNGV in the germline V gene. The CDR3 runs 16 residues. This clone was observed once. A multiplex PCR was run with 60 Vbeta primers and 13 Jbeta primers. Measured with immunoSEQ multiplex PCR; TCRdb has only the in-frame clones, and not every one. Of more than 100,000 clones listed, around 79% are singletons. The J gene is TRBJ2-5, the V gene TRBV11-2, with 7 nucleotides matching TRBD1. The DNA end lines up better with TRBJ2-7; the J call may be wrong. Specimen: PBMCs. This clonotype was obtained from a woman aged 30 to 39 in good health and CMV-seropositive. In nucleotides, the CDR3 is TGTGCCAGCAGCCCAAACAGGGGAGAGAGCTCCTACGAGCAGTACTTC. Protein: CASSPNRGESSYEQYF.